This TCR beta chain was captured by sequencing in a study of CXCR3-negative and CXCR3-positive naive CD8 T cells. The method, 5' RACE with UMI labels, was used to prepare the TRB cDNA libraries. TCRdb re-called the 5' RACE reads; every CDR3 protein appears as one record, without DNA. Found here are some 130,000 distinct CDR3 sequences; the top ten clones hold roughly 0.6%. The germline V gene encodes CDR1 SGHNT and CDR2 YENEEA. The CDR3 sequence is 17 residues long. CD45RO-CCR7+CD27+CD95- cells counted as naive CD8+ T cells. Study-wide points: Surface CD5 looked about the same in the naive subsets, so the authors worked out TCR strength from TRB CDR3 properties. PBMCs showed partially decreased CXCR3 expression after cryopreservation, and most assays used fresh PBMCs. Researchers report that CXCR3-positive naive cells carry more hydrophobic TRB CDR3s than CXCR3-negative naive cells.

Concerning this clonotype: No antigen is known for it.

This sequence was found in a human donor in good health. Some clones in this sample may be carry-over from other donors' samples. The sample comprised naive CXCR3+ CD8+ T cells from blood. This sample's subset: CD45RO-CCR7+CD27+CD95- naive CD8+ T cells expressing CXCR3 (TNR3+). This rearrangement joins TRBV11-3 to TRBJ1-2; TCRdb reports TRBD1, a call that lacks DNA to check it against. This chain's CDR3 is CASSFHAGGYPFEGYTF.